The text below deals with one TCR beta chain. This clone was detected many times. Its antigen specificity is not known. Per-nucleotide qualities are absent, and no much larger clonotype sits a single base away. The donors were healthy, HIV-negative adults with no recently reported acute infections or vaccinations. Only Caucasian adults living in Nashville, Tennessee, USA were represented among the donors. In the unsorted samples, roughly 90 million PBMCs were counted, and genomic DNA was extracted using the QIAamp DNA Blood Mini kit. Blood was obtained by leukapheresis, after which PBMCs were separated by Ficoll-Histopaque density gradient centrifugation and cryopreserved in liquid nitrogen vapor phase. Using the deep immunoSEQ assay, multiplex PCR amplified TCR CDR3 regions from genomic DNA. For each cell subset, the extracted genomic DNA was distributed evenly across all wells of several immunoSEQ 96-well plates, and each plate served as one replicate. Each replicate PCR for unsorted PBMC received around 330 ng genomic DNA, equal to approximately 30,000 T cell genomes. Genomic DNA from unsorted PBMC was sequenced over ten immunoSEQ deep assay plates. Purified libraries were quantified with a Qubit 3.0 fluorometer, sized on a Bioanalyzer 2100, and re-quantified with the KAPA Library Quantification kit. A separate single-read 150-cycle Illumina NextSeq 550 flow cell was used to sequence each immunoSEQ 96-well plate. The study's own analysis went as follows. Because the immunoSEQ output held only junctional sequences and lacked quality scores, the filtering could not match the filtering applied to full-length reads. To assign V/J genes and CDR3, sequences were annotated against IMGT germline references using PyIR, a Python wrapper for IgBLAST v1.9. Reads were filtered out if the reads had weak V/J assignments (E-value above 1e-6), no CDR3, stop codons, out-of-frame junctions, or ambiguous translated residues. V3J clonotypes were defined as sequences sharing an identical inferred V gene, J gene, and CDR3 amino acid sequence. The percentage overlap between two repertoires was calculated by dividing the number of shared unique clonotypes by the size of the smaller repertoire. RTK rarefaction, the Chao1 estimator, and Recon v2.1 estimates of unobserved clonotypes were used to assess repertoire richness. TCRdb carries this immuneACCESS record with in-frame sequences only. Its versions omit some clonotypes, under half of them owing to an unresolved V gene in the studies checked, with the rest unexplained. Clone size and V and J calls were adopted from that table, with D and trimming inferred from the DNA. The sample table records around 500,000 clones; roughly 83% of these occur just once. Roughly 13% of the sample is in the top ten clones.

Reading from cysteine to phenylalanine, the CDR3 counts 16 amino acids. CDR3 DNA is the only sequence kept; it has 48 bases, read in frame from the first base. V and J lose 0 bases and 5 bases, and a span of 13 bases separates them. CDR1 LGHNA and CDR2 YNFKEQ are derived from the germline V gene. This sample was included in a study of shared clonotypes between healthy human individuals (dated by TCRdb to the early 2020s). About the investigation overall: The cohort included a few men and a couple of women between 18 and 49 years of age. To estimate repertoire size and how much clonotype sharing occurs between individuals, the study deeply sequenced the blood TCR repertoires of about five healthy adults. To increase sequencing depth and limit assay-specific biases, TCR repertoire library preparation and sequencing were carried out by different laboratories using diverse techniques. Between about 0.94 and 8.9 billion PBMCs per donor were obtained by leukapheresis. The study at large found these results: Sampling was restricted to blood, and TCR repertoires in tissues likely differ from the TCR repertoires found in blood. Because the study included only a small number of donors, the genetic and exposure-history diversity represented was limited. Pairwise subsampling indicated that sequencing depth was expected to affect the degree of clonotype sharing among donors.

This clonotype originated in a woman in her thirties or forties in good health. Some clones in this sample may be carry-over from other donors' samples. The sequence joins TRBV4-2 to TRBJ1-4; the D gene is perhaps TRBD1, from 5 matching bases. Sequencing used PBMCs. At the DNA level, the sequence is TGTGCCAGCAGCCAAGATATCGGGACGGAAAATGAAAAACTGTTTTTT. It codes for CASSQDIGTENEKLFF.